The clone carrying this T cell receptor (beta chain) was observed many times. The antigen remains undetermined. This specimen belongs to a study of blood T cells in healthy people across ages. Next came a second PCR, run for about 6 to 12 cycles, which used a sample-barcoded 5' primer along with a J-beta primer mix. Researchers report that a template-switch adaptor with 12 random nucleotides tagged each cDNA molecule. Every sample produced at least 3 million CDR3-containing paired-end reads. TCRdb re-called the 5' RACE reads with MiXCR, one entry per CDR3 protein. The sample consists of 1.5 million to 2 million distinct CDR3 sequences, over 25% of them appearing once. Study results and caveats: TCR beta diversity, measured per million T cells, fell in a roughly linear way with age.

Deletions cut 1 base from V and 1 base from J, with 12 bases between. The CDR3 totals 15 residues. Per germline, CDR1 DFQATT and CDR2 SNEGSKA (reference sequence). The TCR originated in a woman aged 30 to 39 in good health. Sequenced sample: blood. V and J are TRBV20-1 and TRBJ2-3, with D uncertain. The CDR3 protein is CSARADGRRTDTQYF. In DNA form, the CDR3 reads TGCAGTGCTAGAGCGGACGGGCGCCGCACAGATACGCAGTATTTT.